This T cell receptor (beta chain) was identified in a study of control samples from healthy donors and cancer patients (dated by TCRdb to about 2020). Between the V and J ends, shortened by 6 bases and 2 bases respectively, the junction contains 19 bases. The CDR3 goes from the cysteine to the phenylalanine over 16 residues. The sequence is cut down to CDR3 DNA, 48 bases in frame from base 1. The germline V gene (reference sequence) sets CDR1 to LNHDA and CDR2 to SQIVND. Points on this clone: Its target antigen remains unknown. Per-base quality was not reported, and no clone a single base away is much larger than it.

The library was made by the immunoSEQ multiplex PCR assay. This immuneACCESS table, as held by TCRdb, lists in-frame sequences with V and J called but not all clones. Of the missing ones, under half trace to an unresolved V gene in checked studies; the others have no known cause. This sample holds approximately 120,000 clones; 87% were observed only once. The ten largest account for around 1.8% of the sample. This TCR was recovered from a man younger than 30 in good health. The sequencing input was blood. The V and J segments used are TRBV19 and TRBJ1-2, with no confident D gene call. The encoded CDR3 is CASRGVRGSENYGYTF. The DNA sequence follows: TGTGCCAGTAGAGGTGTAAGAGGGTCCGAAAACTATGGCTACACCTTC.